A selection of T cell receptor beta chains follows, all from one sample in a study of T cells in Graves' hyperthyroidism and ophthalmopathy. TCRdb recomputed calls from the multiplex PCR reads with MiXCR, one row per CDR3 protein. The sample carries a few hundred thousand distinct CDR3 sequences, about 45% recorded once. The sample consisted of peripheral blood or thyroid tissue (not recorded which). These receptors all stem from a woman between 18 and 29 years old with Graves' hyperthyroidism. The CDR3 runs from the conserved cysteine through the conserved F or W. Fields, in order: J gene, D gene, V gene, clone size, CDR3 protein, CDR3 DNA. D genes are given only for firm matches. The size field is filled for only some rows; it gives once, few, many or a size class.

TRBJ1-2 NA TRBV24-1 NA CATSDVPRVYYGYTF TGTGCCACCAGTGATGTCCCCAGGGTATACTATGGCTACACCTTC
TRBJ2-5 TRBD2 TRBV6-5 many CASSWVAGQETQYF TGTGCCAGCAGTTGGGTAGCGGGGCAAGAGACCCAGTACTTC
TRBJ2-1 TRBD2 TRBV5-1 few CASSRRTSGPYNEQFF TGCGCCAGCAGCCGAAGGACTAGCGGTCCCTACAATGAGCAGTTCTTC
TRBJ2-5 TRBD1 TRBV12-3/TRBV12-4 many CASSGGQGTETQYF TGTGCCAGCAGTGGAGGACAGGGGACGGAGACCCAGTACTTC
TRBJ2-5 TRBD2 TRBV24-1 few CATSDPTSGAETQYF TGTGCCACCAGTGACCCGACTAGCGGGGCGGAGACCCAGTACTTC
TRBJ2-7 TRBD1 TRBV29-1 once CSNRQGPSSYEQYF TGCAGCAATCGACAGGGCCCAAGCTCCTACGAGCAGTACTTC
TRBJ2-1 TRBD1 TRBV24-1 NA CATSGELGQGYNEQFF TGTGCCACCAGTGGTGAACTTGGACAGGGGTACAATGAGCAGTTCTTC
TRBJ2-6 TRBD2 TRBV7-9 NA CASTRGGGGANVLTF TGTGCCAGCACCCGGGGGGGAGGTGGGGCCAACGTCCTGACTTTC
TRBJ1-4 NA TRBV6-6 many CASSSVDGEKLFF TGTGCCAGCAGTTCCGTAGATGGTGAAAAACTGTTTTTT
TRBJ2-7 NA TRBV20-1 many CSARDYGGTYEQYF TGCAGTGCTAGAGATTACGGCGGGACTTACGAGCAGTACTTC
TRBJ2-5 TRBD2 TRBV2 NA CASSFSGRDETQYF TGTGCCAGCAGTTTCAGCGGGAGGGACGAGACCCAGTACTTC
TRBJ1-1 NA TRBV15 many CATSSSMNTEAFF TGTGCCACCAGCTCCTCCATGAACACTGAAGCTTTCTTT
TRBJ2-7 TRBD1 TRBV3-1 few CASSQLGGGQYF TGTGCCAGCAGCCAACTAGGGGGCGGGCAGTACTTC
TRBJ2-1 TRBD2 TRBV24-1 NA CATRGTRVREQFF TGTGCCACCAGGGGGACTAGGGTCAGGGAGCAGTTCTTC
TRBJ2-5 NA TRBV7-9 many CASSLLEGKETQYF TGTGCCAGCAGCCTCCTTGAAGGGAAAGAGACCCAGTACTTC
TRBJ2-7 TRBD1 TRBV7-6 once CASSSGQTTWEQYF TGTGCCAGCAGCTCGGGACAGACCACTTGGGAGCAGTACTTC
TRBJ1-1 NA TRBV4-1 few CASSQEGAQVGTEAFF TGCGCCAGCAGCCAAGAGGGGGCGCAGGTGGGCACTGAAGCTTTCTTT